The 8 T cell receptor beta chains below all came from one sample that was sequenced in a study of T cell repertoires in cytomegalovirus infection. MiXCR, run by TCRdb on the reads, gives a single entry per CDR3 protein. The sample includes about half a million distinct CDR3 sequences, roughly 34% of them seen just once. These receptors lack a known antigen. Sequencing was performed on cultured PBMCs, taken from culture after CMV antigen stimulation. The receptors were sampled from a human donor in good health (CMV status not recorded). Some clones in this sample may be carry-over from other donors' samples.

A few counts support this clonotype. The chain has TRBV11-2 and TRBJ2-6, with a weak D call TRBD2 (5 bases). The V gene's germline CDR1 is SGHAT and CDR2 FQNNGV. Trimming removed 3 bases from V and 3 bases from J, with 12 bases in between. The CDR3 is 16 residues long. Here the CDR3 DNA reads TGTGCCAGCAGCTTCGAGCTAGCTGGTGGGGCCAACGTCCTGACTTTC. Its protein product is CASSFELAGGANVLTF. Together with reference TRBV11-2 and TRBJ2-6, the CDR3 gives the full variable domain: EAGVAQSPRYKIIEKRQSVAFWCNPISGHATLYWYQQILGQGPKLLIQFQNNGVVDDSQLPKDRFSAERLKGVDSTLKIQPAKLEDSAVYLCASSFELAGGANVLTFGAGSRLTVL.

The gene calls are TRBV28 and TRBJ2-1, with D possibly matching TRBD2 (5 bases). The CDR3 spans 13 residues. Looked up from germline, CDR1 is MDHEN and CDR2 is SYDVKM. V was trimmed by 9 bases and J by 2 bases, leaving 11 bases between them. The CDR3 loop is CASTAETYNEQFF. CDR3 in DNA: TGTGCCAGTACAGCGGAAACCTACAATGAGCAGTTCTTC.

This clonotype was seen a few times. This chain links TRBV11-2 with TRBJ2-5; TRBD2 is a possible D gene (6 bases). V lost 2 bases and J lost 5, with 15 bases in between. This CDR3 region has 15 residues. The germline CDR1 and CDR2 sequences are SGHAT and FQNNGV. The CDR3 spells CASSLNGGNRETQYF. In nucleotides, the CDR3 is TGTGCCAGCAGCTTAAATGGCGGGAATCGGGAGACCCAGTACTTC.

This sequence joins TRBV28 and TRBJ1-2; D gene unclear. The germline V and J ends were trimmed by 3 bases and 8 bases, with 16 bases remaining between them. The CDR3 has 14 amino acids. Germline V gene lookup returns CDR1 MDHEN and CDR2 SYDVKM. CDR3 nucleotide sequence: TGTGCCAGCAGTTTCGTCCGGGAGGTGGTCGGCTACACCTTC. Its protein is CASSFVREVVGYTF.

The V gene is TRBV4-3, the J gene TRBJ2-7; 14 bases map to TRBD2. The CDR3 has 16 residues. CDR1 LGHNA and CDR2 YSLEER come from the germline V gene. J gave up 6 bases and V 4 bases, and 8 bases lay outside the gene matches. The CDR3 sequence is CASSRVLGLAGVEQYF. The CDR3 bases are TGCGCCAGCAGCCGCGTATTGGGACTAGCGGGAGTCGAGCAGTACTTC.

The sample holds many counts of this clonotype. The chain is built from TRBV12-3 or TRBV12-4 and TRBJ2-1, with D tentatively TRBD1 (5 bases). The CDR3 contains 14 residues. V was shortened by 4 bases and J by 7 bases, with 14 bases between the two germline ends. CDR3 amino acids: CASSYPPGINEQFF. The DNA of the CDR3 is TGTGCCAGCAGTTATCCTCCAGGGATAAATGAGCAGTTCTTC.

The V gene is TRBV5-1, the J gene TRBJ1-1; 7 bases match TRBD1. This CDR3 has 15 residues. Trimming took 3 bases from V and 0 from J; bases not matched to a gene: 5. Germline V lookup: CDR1 SGHRS, CDR2 YFSETQ. CDR3 in amino acids: CASSSGGALNTEAFF. The CDR3 DNA follows: TGCGCCAGCAGCTCAGGGGGGGCCTTGAACACTGAAGCTTTCTTT.

This clonotype is a singleton in its sample. CDR3 protein: CASSFLPGSSQETQYF. CDR3 coding DNA: TGTGCCAGCAGTTTTCTGCCAGGGAGCTCCCAAGAGACCCAGTACTTC. V usage is TRBV6-1 and J usage is TRBJ2-5, with D possibly called TRBD1 or TRBD2 (5 bases each). Germline assignment: CDR1 MNHNS and CDR2 SASEGT. The CDR3 spans 16 residues. V lost 5 bases to trimming and J lost 1 base, with 17 bases between them.